The following is a TCR beta chain sequence with its context. Its antigen has not been determined. No much larger clone exists at a distance of one base, and base qualities are not known. Interpreted using the paper, the time point label stands for: patch test 2, 6 weeks after DPC sensitization. Reading the label with the study, this specimen's treatment or condition is: therapeutic diphenylcyclopropenone sensitization with weekly scalp DPC. At each patch-test visit, blood was drawn before the patch test was applied. Patients were eligible if aged 18 to 70, diagnosed with alopecia and judged suitable for DPC therapy, and pregnant patients were excluded. Total RNA was extracted from unfractionated whole blood collected in Tempus Blood RNA tubes. This sample was taken from a study of human T cells and chemical hapten exposure (dated by TCRdb to the early 2020s). As for the study more broadly: For sensitization, 2% DPC in acetone was applied to a roughly 2 cm by roughly 2 cm area of upper inner arm skin. For TCR sequencing, blood came from some 31 alopecia patients at anywhere from one to four time points (pre-sensitization, 2, 6 and 24 weeks). The mostly female patient cohort included alopecia areata with under or over 50% scalp involvement, alopecia totalis and alopecia universalis. Patch testing was done on the upper back using Finn chambers containing 0.01% DPC, and results were scored after 6 days according to International Contact Dermatitis Research Group standards. Libraries were combined into a pool for sequencing, and differences in TCR yield between samples came mainly from small differences in library volumes within the pool. The study tracked peripheral blood TCR repertoire changes in vivo during primary and secondary sensitization to the hapten diphenylcyclopropenone (DPC) in alopecia patients. Throughout the roughly 25-week study period, patients were also given weekly therapeutic DPC doses on the scalp. Blood samples were taken from patients before sensitization (week 0) and at 2, 6 and about 24 weeks after DPC sensitization. Paper-wide results and their limitations: Repeated subsampling changed both the strength of the expansion versus patch-test correlation and the threshold at which the correlation became significant. A positive correlation was found between the number of PT1 expanded TCRs and patch test score, with significance reached at thresholds 8, 16 and 32 but not 4. Compared with pre-sensitization or healthy control sets, expanded TCRs formed significantly more large CDR3 similarity clusters, which is consistent with antigen-driven responses. Because all patients had alopecia, a presumed autoimmune disease, the immune response of the patients might differ from that of healthy individuals. DPC sensitization did not change the number of TCRs with a frequency above 1 in 1000, and there was no evidence of changes in global repertoire structure.

Libraries were made using RACE. Instrument used: NextSeq 500. During library preparation, unique molecular identifiers were attached to individual cDNA molecules so that TCRs could be counted quantitatively and reproducibly. For every blood RNA sample, sequencing covered both the TCR alpha and TCR beta chains. From the authors' description of their analysis: A median of around 100,000 TCRs per sample was observed, with a range of 23,224 to 690,600. The Decombinator software suite was used to annotate V, J and CDR3 in the TCR reads. For the PS versus PT1 abundance plots, all samples were subsampled to the same number of TCRs (28,000). TCRs were defined as expanded if absent before sensitization and observed at least eight times at the 2-week time point. Using fastp trimming at Q25 and MiXCR clonotype assembly, TCRdb reanalyzed the public sequencing data and kept in-frame beta chains. Entries are consolidated by CDR3 protein sequence, retaining the most common genes and DNA. Clone size and V and J calls follow TCRdb, not the original study. This sample comprises approximately 110,000 distinct CDR3 sequences, roughly 9% of them detected only once. Of the sample, about 3.1% is held by the ten largest clones.

The CDR3 runs 15 amino acids, cysteine and phenylalanine included. The DNA shown is the 45-base CDR3, in frame from base 1. V lost 0 bases and J lost 4 bases; the stretch between them is 13 bases long. From a lookup of the germline V gene, CDR1 and CDR2 are SGHRS and YFSETQ. The chain employs TRBV5-1 and TRBJ2-5; the D assignment is uncertain and may be TRBD1 or TRBD2, with 5 bases supporting each. The material was whole blood, obtained in connection with sensitization to the hapten diphenylcyclopropenone (DPC). This clonotype was obtained from a woman aged 35 to 49 with alopecia areata. Some clones in this sample may be carry-over from other donors' samples. The CDR3 region has the sequence CASSLGTIGGETQYF. The DNA is as follows: TGCGCCAGCAGCTTGGGGACAATTGGAGGAGAGACCCAGTACTTC.